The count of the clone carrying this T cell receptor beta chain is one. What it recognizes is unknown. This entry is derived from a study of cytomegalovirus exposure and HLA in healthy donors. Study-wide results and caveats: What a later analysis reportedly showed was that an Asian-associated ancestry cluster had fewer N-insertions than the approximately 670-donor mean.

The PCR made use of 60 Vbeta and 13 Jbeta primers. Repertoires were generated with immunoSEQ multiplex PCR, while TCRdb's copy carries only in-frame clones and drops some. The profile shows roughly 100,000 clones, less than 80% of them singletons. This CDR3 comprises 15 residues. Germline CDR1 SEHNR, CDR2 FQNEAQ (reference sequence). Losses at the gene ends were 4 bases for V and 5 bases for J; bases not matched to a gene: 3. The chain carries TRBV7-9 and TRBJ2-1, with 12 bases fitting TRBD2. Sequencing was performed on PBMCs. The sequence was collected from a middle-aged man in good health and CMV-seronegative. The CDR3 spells CASSSGTSGHNEQFF. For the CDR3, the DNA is TGTGCCAGCAGCTCCGGGACTAGCGGGCACAATGAGCAGTTCTTC. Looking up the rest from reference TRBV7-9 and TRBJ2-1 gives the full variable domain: DTGVSQNPRHKITKRGQNVTFRCDPISEHNRLYWYRQTLGQGPEFLTYFQNEAQLEKSRLLSDRFSAERPKGSFSTLEIQRTEQGDSAMYLCASSSGTSGHNEQFFGPGTRLTVL.